This T cell receptor (beta chain) was observed in a study of T cell changes during pregnancy in multiple sclerosis. This table comes from immunoSEQ multiplex PCR, and its TCRdb copy is limited to in-frame clones, with some not included. Among 80,000 to 100,000 clones, just over 90% were seen once, and the ten largest hold just over 0.75%. Trimming removed 4 bases from V and 5 bases from J, with 20 bases in between. This CDR3 region has 16 residues. CDR1 is KGHSH, CDR2 LQKENI, per germline. The chain joins TRBV18 to TRBJ1-2; D gene unclear. The source was peripheral blood, collected in the second trimester of pregnancy. The TCR originated in a female donor in good health, enrolled as a control in a pregnancy study. The CDR3 nucleotides read TGTGCCAGCTCACGCGAGCTGGAGGCGACGACGTATGGCTACACCTTC. Translated: CASSRELEATTYGYTF. The whole variable domain, filled in from reference TRBV18 and TRBJ1-2, reads NAGVMQNPRHLVRRRGQEARLRCSPMKGHSHVYWYRQLPEEGLKFMVYLQKENIIDESGMPKERFSAEFPKEGPSILRIQQVVRGDSAAYFCASSRELEATTYGYTFGSGTRLTVV.